This TCR beta chain comes out of a study of immune evolution from preneoplasia to lung adenocarcinoma. The overall study: HLA loss of heterozygosity: about 7% AIS, about 15% MIA, 30% to 35% ADC, none AAH.

Overall study findings and caveats: Top clone share appeared to fall from AAH through AIS, MIA, adenocarcinoma.

Only a few counts were recorded for this clone. Its target is unknown. The protocol was immunoSEQ multiplex PCR, while the TCRdb copy is restricted to in-frame clones and leaves out a portion. Among about 10,000 clones listed, 75% to 85% were seen once. Nucleic acids came from premalignant or tumor cells enriched by macro-dissection. The receptor was isolated from a person between 65 and 79 years old with lung adenocarcinoma. Sequenced sample: FFPE minimally invasive lung adenocarcinoma tissue.

The CDR3: CASSESTANTGELFF. DNA for the CDR3: TGTGCCAGCAGTGAATCGACAGCGAACACCGGGGAGCTGTTTTTT. J is TRBJ2-2 and V is TRBV25-1; D is perhaps TRBD1 (5 bases). The ends were cut back, 1 base at V and 0 bases at J, with 6 bases in the middle. CDR3 length: 15 residues. Looked up from germline, CDR1 is MGHDK and CDR2 is SYGVNS. Variable domain in full (rest from reference TRBV25-1 and TRBJ2-2): EADIYQTPRYLVIGTGKKITLECSQTMGHDKMYWYQQDPGMELHLIHYSYGVNSTEKGDLSSESTVSRIRTEHFPLTLESARPSHTSQYLCASSESTANTGELFFGEGSRLTVL.